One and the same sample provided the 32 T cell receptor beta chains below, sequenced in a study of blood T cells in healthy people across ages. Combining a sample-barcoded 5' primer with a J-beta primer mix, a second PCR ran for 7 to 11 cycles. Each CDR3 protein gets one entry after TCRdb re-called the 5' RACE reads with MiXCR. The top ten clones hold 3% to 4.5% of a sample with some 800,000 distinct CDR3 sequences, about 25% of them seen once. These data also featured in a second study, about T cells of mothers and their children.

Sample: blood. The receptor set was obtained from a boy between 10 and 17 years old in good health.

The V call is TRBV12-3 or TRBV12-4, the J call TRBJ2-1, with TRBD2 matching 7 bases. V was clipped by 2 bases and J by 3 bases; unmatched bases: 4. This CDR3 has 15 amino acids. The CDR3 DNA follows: TGTGCCAGCAGTTTATCGGGAGGCCGCTACAATGAGCAGTTCTTC. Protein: CASSLSGGRYNEQFF.

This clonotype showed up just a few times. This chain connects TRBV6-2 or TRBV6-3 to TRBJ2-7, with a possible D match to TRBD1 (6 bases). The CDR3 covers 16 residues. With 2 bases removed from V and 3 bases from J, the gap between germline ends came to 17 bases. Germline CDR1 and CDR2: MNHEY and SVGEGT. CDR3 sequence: CASSYGIRGVVYEQYF. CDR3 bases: TGTGCCAGCAGTTACGGGATCAGGGGTGTCGTCTACGAGCAGTACTTC.

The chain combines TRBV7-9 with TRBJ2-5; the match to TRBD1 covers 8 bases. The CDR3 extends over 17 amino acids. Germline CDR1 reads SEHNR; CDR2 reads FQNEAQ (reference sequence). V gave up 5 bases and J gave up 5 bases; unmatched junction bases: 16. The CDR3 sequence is CASSPVWAAGGLETQYF. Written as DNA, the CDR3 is TGTGCCAGCAGCCCGGTCTGGGCGGCAGGGGGCCTCGAGACCCAGTACTTC.

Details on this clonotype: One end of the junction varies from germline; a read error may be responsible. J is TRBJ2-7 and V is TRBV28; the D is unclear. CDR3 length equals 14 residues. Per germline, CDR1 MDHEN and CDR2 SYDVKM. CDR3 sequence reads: CACSEIDTSYEQYF. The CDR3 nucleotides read TGTGCCTGCAGTGAGATAGATACCTCCTACGAGCAGTACTTC.

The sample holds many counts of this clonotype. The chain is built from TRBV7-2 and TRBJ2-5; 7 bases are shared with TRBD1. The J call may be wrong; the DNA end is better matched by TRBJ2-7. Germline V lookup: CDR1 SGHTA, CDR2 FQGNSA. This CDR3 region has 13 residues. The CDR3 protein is CASSRDRTYEQYF. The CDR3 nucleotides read TGTGCCAGCAGTAGGGACAGAACCTACGAGCAGTACTTC.

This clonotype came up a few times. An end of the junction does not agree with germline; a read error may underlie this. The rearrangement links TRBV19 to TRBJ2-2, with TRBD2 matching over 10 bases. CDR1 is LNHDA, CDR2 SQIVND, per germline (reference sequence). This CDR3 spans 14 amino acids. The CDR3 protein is CATSLAGYTGELVF. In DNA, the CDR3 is TGTGCCACCTCACTAGCGGGATATACCGGGGAGCTGGTTTTT.

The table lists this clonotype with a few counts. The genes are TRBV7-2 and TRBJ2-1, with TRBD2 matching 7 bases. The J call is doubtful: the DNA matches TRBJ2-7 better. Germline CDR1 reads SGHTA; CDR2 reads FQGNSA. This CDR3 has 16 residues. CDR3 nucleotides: TGTGCCAGCACTCCCCTTGTGGGGGGGAGGGGTTACGAGCAGTACTTC. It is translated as CASTPLVGGRGYEQYF.

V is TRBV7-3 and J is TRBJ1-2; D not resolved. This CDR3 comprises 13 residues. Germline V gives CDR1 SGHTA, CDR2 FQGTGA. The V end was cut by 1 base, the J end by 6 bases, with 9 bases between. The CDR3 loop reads CASSLNGLDGYTF. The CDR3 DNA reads TGTGCCAGCAGCTTAAATGGGTTGGATGGCTACACCTTC.

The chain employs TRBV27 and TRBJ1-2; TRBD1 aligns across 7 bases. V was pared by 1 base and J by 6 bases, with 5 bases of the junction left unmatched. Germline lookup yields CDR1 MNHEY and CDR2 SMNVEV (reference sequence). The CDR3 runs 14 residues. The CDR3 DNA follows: TGTGCCAGCAGTTTATTTCCAGGGGGGAATGGCTACACCTTC. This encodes CASSLFPGGNGYTF.

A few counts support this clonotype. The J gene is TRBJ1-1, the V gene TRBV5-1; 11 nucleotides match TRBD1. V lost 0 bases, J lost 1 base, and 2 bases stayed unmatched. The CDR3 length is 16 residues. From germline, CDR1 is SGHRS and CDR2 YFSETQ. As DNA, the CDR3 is TGCGCCAGCAGCTTGGGGACAGGGGGCGCGAACACTGAAGCTTTCTTT. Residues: CASSLGTGGANTEAFF.

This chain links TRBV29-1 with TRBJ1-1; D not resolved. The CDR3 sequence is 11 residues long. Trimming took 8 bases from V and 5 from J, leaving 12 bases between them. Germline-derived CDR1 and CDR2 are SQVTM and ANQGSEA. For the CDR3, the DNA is TGCAGCATAACTCCAGGAACTGAAGCTTTCTTT. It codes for CSITPGTEAFF.

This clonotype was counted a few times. CDR3 loop: CASRRQGSIQETQYF. CDR3 in DNA: TGCGCCAGCAGGAGACAGGGGTCCATCCAAGAGACCCAGTACTTC. This rearrangement joins TRBV5-1 to TRBJ2-1, with 8 bases that match TRBD1. The J call may be incorrect, as the DNA end agrees better with TRBJ2-5. CDR3 length: 15 amino acids. Germline values: CDR1 SGHRS, CDR2 YFSETQ.

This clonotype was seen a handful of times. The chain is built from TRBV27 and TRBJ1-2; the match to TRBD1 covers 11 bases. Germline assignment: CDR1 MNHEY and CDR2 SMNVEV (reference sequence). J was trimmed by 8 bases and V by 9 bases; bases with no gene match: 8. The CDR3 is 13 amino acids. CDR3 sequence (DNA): TGTGCCAGTCTTGGACAGGGGGCAATCGGCTACACCTTC. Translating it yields CASLGQGAIGYTF.

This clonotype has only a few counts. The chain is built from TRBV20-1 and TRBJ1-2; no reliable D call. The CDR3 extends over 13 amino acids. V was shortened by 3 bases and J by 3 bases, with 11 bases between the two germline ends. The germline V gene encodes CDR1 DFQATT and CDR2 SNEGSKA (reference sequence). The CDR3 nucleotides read TGCAGTGCTAGGGCCCTCGCGGACTATGGCTACACCTTC. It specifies CSARALADYGYTF.

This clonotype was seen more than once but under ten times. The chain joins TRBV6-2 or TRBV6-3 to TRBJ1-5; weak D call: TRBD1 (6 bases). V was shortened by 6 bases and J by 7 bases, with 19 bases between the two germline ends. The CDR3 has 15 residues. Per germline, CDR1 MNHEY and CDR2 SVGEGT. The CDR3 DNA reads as TGTGCCAGCAGCTTAGACGGGGGCACAGGACAGCCCCAGCATTTT. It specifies CASSLDGGTGQPQHF.

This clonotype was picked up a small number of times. CDR3 amino acids: CASSQTGGISPLHF. The CDR3 bases are TGTGCCAGCAGCCAGACAGGGGGAATTTCACCCCTCCACTTT. The chain links TRBV7-9 to TRBJ1-6, with 9 nucleotides matching TRBD1. The V and J ends lost 5 bases and 9 bases, in that order; junction bases with no gene match: 5. The CDR3 runs 14 residues. From germline, CDR1 is SEHNR and CDR2 FQNEAQ (reference sequence).

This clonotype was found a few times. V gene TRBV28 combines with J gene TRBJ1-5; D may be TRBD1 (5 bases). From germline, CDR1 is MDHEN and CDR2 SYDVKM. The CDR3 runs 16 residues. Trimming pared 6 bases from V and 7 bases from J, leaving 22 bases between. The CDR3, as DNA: TGTGCCAGCAGAGATCCGAAGCAGGGTCGAGGGCAGCCCCAGCATTTT. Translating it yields CASRDPKQGRGQPQHF.

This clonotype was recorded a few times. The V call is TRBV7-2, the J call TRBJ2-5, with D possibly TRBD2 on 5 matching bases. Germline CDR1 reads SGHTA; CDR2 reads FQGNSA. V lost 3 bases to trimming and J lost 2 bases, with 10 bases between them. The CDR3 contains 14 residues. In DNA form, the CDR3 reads TGTGCCAGCAGCTTTATTTCGGGGCAAGAGACCCAGTACTTC. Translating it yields CASSFISGQETQYF.

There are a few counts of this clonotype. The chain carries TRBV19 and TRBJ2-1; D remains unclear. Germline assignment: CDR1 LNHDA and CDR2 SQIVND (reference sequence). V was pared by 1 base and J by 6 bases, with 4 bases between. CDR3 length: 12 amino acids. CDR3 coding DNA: TGTGCCAGTAGTATAGGGGGCAATGAGCAGTTCTTC. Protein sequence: CASSIGGNEQFF. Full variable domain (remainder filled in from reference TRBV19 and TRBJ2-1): DGGITQSPKYLFRKEGQNVTLSCEQNLNHDAMYWYRQDPGQGLRLIYYSQIVNDFQKGDIAEGYSVSREKKESFPLTVTSAQKNPTAFYLCASSIGGNEQFFGPGTRLTVL.

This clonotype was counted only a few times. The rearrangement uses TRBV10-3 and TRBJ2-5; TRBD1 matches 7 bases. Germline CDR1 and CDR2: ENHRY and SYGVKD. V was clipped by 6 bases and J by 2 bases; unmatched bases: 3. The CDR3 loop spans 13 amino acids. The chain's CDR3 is CAIREQGQETQYF. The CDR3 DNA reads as TGTGCCATCAGAGAACAGGGGCAAGAGACCCAGTACTTC.

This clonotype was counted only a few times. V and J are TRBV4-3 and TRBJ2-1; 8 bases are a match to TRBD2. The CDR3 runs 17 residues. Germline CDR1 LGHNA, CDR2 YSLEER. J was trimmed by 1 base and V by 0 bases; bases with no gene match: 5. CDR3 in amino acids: CASSQDGAGASYNEQFF. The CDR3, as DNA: TGCGCCAGCAGCCAAGACGGAGCGGGAGCGTCCTACAATGAGCAGTTCTTC.

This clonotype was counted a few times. The DNA of the CDR3 is TGTGCCAGCAGTTTTGGACAGGGGTCTACCCAAGAGACCCAGTACTTC. It yields the protein CASSFGQGSTQETQYF. The chain combines TRBV2 with TRBJ2-5; TRBD1 matches 9 bases. From germline, CDR1 is SNHLY and CDR2 FYNNEI. J was trimmed by 1 base and V by 5 bases; bases with no gene match: 8. The CDR3 spans 16 residues.

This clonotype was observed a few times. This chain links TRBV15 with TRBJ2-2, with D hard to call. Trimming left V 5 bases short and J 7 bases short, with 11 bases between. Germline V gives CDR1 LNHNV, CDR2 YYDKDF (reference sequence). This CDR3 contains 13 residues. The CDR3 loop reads CATSRLVDGELFF. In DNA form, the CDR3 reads TGTGCCACCAGCCGCCTTGTTGACGGGGAGCTGTTTTTT.

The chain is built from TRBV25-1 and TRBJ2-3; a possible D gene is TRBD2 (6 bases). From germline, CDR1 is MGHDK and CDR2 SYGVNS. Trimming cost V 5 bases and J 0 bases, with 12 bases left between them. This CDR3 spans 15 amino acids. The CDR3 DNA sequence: TGTGCCAGCAGTCCAGAGAGCGGGAGCACAGATACGCAGTATTTT. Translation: CASSPESGSTDTQYF.

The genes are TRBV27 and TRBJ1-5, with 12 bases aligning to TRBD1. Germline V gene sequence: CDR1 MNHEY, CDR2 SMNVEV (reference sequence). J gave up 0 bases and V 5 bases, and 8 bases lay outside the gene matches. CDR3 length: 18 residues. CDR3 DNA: TGTGCCAGCAGTCCCTTGGGACAGGGGGCAATTAGCAATCAGCCCCAGCATTTT. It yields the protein CASSPLGQGAISNQPQHF.

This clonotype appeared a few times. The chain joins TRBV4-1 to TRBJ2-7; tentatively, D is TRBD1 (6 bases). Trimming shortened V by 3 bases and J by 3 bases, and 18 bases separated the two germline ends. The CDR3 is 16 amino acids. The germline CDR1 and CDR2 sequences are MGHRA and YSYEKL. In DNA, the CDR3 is TGCGCCAGCAGCCAGGCGTCAGGGGTCATAGTCTACGAGCAGTACTTC. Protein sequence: CASSQASGVIVYEQYF.

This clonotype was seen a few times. In nucleotides, the CDR3 is TGTGCCAGCAGCTCGGGACTAGCGAACGAGACCCAGTACTTC. Translation gives CASSSGLANETQYF. The chain has TRBV5-6 and TRBJ2-5, with TRBD2 matching over 10 bases. The germline CDR1 and CDR2 sequences are SGHDT and YYEEEE. Trimming removed 3 bases from V and 5 bases from J; junction bases left unmatched: 4. The CDR3 sequence is 14 residues long.

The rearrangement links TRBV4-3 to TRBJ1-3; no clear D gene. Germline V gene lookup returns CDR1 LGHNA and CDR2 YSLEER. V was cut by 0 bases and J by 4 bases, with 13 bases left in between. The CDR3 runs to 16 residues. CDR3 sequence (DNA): TGCGCCAGCAGCCAAGACGTCGTGGGGTCCGGAAACACCATATATTTT. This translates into CASSQDVVGSGNTIYF.

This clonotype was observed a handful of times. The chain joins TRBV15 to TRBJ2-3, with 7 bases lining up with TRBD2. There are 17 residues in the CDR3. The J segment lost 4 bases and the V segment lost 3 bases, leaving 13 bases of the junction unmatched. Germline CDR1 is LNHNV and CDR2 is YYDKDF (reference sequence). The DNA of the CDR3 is TGTGCCACCAGCAGTCCTAAAGGGGCGGGAGTCGCAGATACGCAGTATTTT. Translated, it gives CATSSPKGAGVADTQYF.

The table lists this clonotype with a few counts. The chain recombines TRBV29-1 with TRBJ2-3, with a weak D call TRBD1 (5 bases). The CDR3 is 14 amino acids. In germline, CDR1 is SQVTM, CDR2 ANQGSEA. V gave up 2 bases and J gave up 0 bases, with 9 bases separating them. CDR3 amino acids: CSVEWAGSTDTQYF. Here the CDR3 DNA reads TGCAGCGTTGAATGGGCAGGGAGCACAGATACGCAGTATTTT.

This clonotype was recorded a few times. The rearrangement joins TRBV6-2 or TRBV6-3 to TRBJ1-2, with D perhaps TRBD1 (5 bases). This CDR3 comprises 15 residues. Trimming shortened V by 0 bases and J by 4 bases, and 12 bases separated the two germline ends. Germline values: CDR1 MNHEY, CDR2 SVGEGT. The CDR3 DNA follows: TGTGCCAGCAGTTACTCGATTGCGGACATCTATGGCTACACCTTC. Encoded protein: CASSYSIADIYGYTF.

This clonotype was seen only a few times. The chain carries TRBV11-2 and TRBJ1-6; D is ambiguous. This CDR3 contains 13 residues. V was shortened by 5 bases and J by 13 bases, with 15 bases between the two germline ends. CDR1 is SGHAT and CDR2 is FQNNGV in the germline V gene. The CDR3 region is CASSLRLRGPLHF. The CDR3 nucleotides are TGTGCCAGCAGCCTCCGGCTCCGAGGGCCCCTCCACTTT. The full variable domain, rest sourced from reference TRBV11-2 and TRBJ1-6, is EAGVAQSPRYKIIEKRQSVAFWCNPISGHATLYWYQQILGQGPKLLIQFQNNGVVDDSQLPKDRFSAERLKGVDSTLKIQPAKLEDSAVYLCASSLRLRGPLHFGNGTRLTVT.